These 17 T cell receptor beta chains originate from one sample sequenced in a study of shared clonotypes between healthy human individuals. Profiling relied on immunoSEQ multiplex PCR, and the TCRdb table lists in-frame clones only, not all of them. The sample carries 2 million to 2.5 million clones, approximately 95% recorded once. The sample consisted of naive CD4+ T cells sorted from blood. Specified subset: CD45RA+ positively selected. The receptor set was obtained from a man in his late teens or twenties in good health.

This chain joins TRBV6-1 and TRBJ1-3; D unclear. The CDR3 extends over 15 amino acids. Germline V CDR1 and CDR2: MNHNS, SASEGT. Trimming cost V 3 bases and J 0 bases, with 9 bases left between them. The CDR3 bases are TGTGCCAGCAGTGAGGGGTATAGCTCTGGAAACACCATATATTTT. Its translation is CASSEGYSSGNTIYF.

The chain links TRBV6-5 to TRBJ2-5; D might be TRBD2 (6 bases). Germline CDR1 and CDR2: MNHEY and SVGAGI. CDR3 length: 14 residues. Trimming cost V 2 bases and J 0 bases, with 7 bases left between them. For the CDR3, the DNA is TGTGCCAGCAGTTACAGGAGGGACCAAGAGACCCAGTACTTC. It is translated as CASSYRRDQETQYF.

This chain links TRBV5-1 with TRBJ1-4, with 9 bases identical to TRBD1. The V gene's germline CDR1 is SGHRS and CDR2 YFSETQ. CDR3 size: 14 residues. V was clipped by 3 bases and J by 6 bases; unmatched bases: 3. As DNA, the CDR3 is TGCGCCAGCAGCTCCGGGGACAGGGATGAAAAACTGTTTTTT. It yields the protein CASSSGDRDEKLFF.

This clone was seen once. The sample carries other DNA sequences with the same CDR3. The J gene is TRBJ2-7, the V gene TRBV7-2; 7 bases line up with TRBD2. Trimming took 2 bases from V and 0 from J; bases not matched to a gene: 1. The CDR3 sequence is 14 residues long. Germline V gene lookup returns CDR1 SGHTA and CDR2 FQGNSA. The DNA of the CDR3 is TGTGCCAGCAGCTTAATAGCGGGCTCCTACGAGCAGTACTTC. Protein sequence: CASSLIAGSYEQYF.

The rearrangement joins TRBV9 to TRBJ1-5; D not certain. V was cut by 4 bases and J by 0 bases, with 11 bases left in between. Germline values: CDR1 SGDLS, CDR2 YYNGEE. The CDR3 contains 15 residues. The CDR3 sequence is CASSPDGFSNQPQHF. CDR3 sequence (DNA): TGTGCCAGCAGCCCGGACGGATTTAGCAATCAGCCCCAGCATTTT. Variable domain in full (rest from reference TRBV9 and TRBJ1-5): DSGVTQTPKHLITATGQRVTLRCSPRSGDLSVYWYQQSLDQGLQFLIQYYNGEERAKGNILERFSAQQFPDLHSELNLSSLELGDSALYFCASSPDGFSNQPQHFGDGTRLSIL.

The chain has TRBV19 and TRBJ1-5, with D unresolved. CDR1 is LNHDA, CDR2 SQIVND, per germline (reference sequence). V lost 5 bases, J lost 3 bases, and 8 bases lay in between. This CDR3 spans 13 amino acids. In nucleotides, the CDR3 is TGTGCCAGTAGTCCGATATCCAATCAGCCCCAGCATTTT. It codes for CASSPISNQPQHF.

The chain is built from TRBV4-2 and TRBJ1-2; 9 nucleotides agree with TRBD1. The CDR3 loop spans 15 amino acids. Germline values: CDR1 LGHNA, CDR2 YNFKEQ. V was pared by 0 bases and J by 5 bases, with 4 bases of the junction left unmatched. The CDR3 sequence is CASSQDDRGTYGYTF. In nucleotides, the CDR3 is TGTGCCAGCAGCCAAGATGACAGGGGGACTTATGGCTACACCTTC.

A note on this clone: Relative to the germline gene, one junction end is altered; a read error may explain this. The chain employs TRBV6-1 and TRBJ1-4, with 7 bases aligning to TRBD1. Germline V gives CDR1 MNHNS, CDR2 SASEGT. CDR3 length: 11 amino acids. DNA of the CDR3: TGTGCCAGCAGTGGACGACAGGGAATAGCGTTT. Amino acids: CASSGRQGIAF.

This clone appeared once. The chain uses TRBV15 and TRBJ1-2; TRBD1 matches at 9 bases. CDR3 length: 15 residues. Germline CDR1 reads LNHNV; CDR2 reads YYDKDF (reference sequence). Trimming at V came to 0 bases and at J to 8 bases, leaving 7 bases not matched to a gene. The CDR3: CATSREGTGILGYTF. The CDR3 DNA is TGTGCCACCAGCAGAGAAGGGACAGGGATTCTCGGCTACACCTTC.

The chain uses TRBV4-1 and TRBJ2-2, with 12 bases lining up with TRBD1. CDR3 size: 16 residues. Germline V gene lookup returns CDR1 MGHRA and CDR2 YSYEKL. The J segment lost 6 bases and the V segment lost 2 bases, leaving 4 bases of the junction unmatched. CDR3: CASSQPGTGGSGELFF. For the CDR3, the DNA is TGCGCCAGCAGCCAACCCGGGACAGGGGGCTCCGGGGAGCTGTTTTTT.

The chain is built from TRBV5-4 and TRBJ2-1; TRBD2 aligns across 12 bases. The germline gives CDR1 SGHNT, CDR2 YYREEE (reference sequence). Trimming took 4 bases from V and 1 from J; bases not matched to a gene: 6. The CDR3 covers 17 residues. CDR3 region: CASSPATSGRSYNEQFF. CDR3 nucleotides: TGTGCCAGCAGCCCGGCGACTAGCGGGAGATCCTACAATGAGCAGTTCTTC.

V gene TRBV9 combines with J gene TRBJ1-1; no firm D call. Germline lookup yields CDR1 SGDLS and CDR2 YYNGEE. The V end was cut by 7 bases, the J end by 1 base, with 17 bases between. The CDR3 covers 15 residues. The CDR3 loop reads CASSAGVLRNTEAFF. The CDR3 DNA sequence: TGTGCCAGCTCTGCCGGGGTCCTGAGGAACACTGAAGCTTTCTTT.

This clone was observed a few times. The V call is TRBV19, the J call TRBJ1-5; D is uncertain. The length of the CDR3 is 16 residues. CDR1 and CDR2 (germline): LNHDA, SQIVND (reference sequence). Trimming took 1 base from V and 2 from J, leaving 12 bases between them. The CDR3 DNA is TGTGCCAGTAGTATAGTAGGTGAGAGCGGCAATCAGCCCCAGCATTTT. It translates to CASSIVGESGNQPQHF.

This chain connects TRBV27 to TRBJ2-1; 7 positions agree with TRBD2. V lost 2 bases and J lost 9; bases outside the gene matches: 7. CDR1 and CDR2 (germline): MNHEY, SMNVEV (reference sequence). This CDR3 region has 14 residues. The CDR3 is CASSLLGTTVEQFF. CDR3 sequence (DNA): TGTGCCAGCAGTTTACTTGGGACTACCGTTGAGCAGTTCTTC.

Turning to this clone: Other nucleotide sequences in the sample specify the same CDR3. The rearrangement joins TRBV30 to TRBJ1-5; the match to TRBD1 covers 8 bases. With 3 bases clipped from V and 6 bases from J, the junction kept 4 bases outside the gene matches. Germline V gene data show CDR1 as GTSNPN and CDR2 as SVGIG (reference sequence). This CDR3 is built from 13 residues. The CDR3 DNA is TGTGCCTGGAGCGGACAGGGAACTCAGCCCCAGCATTTT. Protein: CAWSGQGTQPQHF.

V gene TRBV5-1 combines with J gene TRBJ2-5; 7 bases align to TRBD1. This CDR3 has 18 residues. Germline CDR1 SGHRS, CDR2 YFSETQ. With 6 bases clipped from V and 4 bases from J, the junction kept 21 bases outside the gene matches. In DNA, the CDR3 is TGCGCCAGCACCATAAAACCATTTACAGGGGACAAGCGAGAGACCCAGTACTTC. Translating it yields CASTIKPFTGDKRETQYF.

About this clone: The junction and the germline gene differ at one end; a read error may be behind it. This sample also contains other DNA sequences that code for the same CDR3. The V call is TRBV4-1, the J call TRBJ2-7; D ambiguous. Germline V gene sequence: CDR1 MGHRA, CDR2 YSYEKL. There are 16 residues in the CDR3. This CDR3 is CASSEEGWADTYEQYF. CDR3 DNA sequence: TGCGCCAGCAGCGAAGAAGGTTGGGCGGATACCTACGAACAGTACTTC.